A selection of T cell receptor beta chains follows, all from one sample in a study of T cells in Graves' hyperthyroidism and ophthalmopathy. TCRdb called the multiplex PCR reads again in MiXCR, with one record for every CDR3 protein. The sample comprises approximately 520,000 distinct CDR3 sequences, less than 25% of which are singletons, and about a quarter rests with the top ten. Sequenced material: blood. These receptor sequences come from a man aged 18-30 years with Graves' hyperthyroidism. CDR3s include the opening cysteine and the closing phenylalanine or tryptophan. D genes are given only for firm matches. Rows may omit the clone size; those that give it use once, few, many or a size class.

clone size: many
J gene: TRBJ2-5
V gene: TRBV27
D gene: TRBD2
CDR3 DNA: TGTGCCAGCAGTATGTTCCAGGGAGGGGAGACCCAGTACTTC
CDR3 protein: CASSMFQGGETQYF

clone size: few
J gene: TRBJ1-3
V gene: TRBV4-2
D gene: NA
CDR3 DNA: TGTGCCAGCAGCCAACATGGTTCGGAAGGAAACACCATATATTTT
CDR3 protein: CASSQHGSEGNTIYF

clone size: many
J gene: TRBJ2-2
V gene: TRBV6-1
D gene: NA
CDR3 DNA: TGTGCCAGCAGTGGACCCGGTGACGGCGGGGAGCTGTTTTTT
CDR3 protein: CASSGPGDGGELFF

clone size: few
J gene: TRBJ1-1
V gene: TRBV5-1
D gene: TRBD1
CDR3 DNA: TGCGCCAGCAGCTTGGCGCAGGGGGCGAACACTGAAGCTTTCTTT
CDR3 protein: CASSLAQGANTEAFF

clone size: many
J gene: TRBJ2-5
V gene: TRBV2
D gene: NA
CDR3 DNA: TGTGCCAGCCAAAAGGGGGGACCCTACTACTTC
CDR3 protein: CASQKGGPYYF

clone size: NA
J gene: TRBJ2-3
V gene: TRBV5-1
D gene: NA
CDR3 DNA: TGCGCCAGCAGCGTCGACTTGTACACAGATACGCAGTATTTT
CDR3 protein: CASSVDLYTDTQYF

clone size: few
J gene: TRBJ1-1
V gene: TRBV3-1
D gene: NA
CDR3 DNA: TGTGCCAGCAGCCAAGTACTACAGGGAAAGGTGAACACTGAAGCTTTCTTT
CDR3 protein: CASSQVLQGKVNTEAFF

clone size: many
J gene: TRBJ2-5
V gene: TRBV6-5
D gene: NA
CDR3 DNA: TGTGCCAGCAGTTATGACAGGATCACGCAGACCCAGTACTTC
CDR3 protein: CASSYDRITQTQYF

clone size: many
J gene: TRBJ1-1
V gene: TRBV30
D gene: NA
CDR3 DNA: TGTGCCTGGAGACTTCTATGGACAGAGCCGAACACTGAAGCTTTCTTT
CDR3 protein: CAWRLLWTEPNTEAFF

clone size: many
J gene: TRBJ2-7
V gene: TRBV19
D gene: TRBD2
CDR3 DNA: TGTGCCAGTAGTATGGGAGGGTACGAGCAGTACTTC
CDR3 protein: CASSMGGYEQYF

clone size: few
J gene: TRBJ1-1
V gene: TRBV3-1
D gene: NA
CDR3 DNA: TGTGCCAGCAGCCAACACCCCACGGTCATGAACACTGAAGCTTTCTTT
CDR3 protein: CASSQHPTVMNTEAFF

clone size: NA
J gene: TRBJ2-5
V gene: TRBV27
D gene: TRBD1
CDR3 DNA: TGTGCCAGCAGTCAGGGACAGGGGTTAGGTGAGACCCAGTACTTC
CDR3 protein: CASSQGQGLGETQYF

clone size: NA
J gene: TRBJ1-3
V gene: TRBV6-5
D gene: NA
CDR3 DNA: TGTGCCAGCAGTTATAGGAGCTCTGGAAACACCATATATTTT
CDR3 protein: CASSYRSSGNTIYF

clone size: many
J gene: TRBJ1-1
V gene: TRBV20-1
D gene: NA
CDR3 DNA: TGCAGTGCTAGATCCAGCATGAACACTGAAGCTTTCTTT
CDR3 protein: CSARSSMNTEAFF

clone size: few
J gene: TRBJ1-2
V gene: TRBV4-1
D gene: TRBD1
CDR3 DNA: TGCGCCAGCGGGGACAGAGAATACTATGGCTACACCTTC
CDR3 protein: CASGDREYYGYTF

clone size: NA
J gene: TRBJ1-3
V gene: TRBV9
D gene: NA
CDR3 DNA: TGTGCCAGCAGCGTAGCTACTGGCTCTGGAAACACCATATATTTT
CDR3 protein: CASSVATGSGNTIYF

clone size: NA
J gene: TRBJ2-7
V gene: TRBV18
D gene: TRBD1
CDR3 DNA: TGTGCCAGCTCACCACGGGGACAGAACGAGCAGTACTTC
CDR3 protein: CASSPRGQNEQYF

clone size: NA
J gene: TRBJ2-5
V gene: TRBV3-1
D gene: NA
CDR3 DNA: TGTGCCAGCAGCCAACTCCAGGGGATGGAGACCCAGTACTTC
CDR3 protein: CASSQLQGMETQYF

clone size: few
J gene: TRBJ2-2
V gene: TRBV3-1
D gene: NA
CDR3 DNA: TGTGCCAGCAGCCAAGATTGGAGTCTAGCGAGCACCGGGGAGCTGTTTTTT
CDR3 protein: CASSQDWSLASTGELFF

clone size: many
J gene: TRBJ2-2
V gene: TRBV30
D gene: TRBD1
CDR3 DNA: TGTGCCTGGAGTCCTGGACAGGGGGCGCCCGGGGAGCTGTTTTTT
CDR3 protein: CAWSPGQGAPGELFF

clone size: few
J gene: TRBJ2-7
V gene: TRBV3-1
D gene: NA
CDR3 DNA: TGTGCCAGCAGCGGGCGGAGCCCCTACGAGCAGTACTTC
CDR3 protein: CASSGRSPYEQYF

clone size: NA
J gene: TRBJ2-7
V gene: TRBV5-1
D gene: TRBD2
CDR3 DNA: TGCGCCAGCAGCTCCCCCCTAGCGGGGGGCGGCGACGAGCAGTACTTC
CDR3 protein: CASSSPLAGGGDEQYF

clone size: many
J gene: TRBJ1-2
V gene: TRBV28
D gene: NA
CDR3 DNA: TGTGCCAGCAGTGTCAACAGGGCTGGTGGCTACACCTTC
CDR3 protein: CASSVNRAGGYTF

clone size: NA
J gene: TRBJ2-5
V gene: TRBV28
D gene: NA
CDR3 DNA: TGTGCCAGCAGTTTACCAGGATTACAAGAGACCCAGTACTTC
CDR3 protein: CASSLPGLQETQYF

clone size: NA
J gene: TRBJ1-1
V gene: TRBV20-1
D gene: TRBD1
CDR3 DNA: TGCAGTGCTAACCCACAGGGGAGGTGGAACACTGAAGCTTTCTTT
CDR3 protein: CSANPQGRWNTEAFF

clone size: many
J gene: TRBJ2-3
V gene: TRBV20-1
D gene: NA
CDR3 DNA: TGCAGTGCTACCCGGGCGGGGAGCACAGATACGCAGTATTTT
CDR3 protein: CSATRAGSTDTQYF

clone size: many
J gene: TRBJ2-5
V gene: TRBV7-2
D gene: NA
CDR3 DNA: TGTGCCAGCAGCTTACCGGGGCTCGCGGAGACCCAGTACTTC
CDR3 protein: CASSLPGLAETQYF

clone size: many
J gene: TRBJ1-1
V gene: TRBV6-1
D gene: NA
CDR3 DNA: TGTGCCAGCAGCTCCTACAGAGGCACTGAAGCTTTCTTT
CDR3 protein: CASSSYRGTEAFF

clone size: many
J gene: TRBJ1-5
V gene: TRBV6-1
D gene: NA
CDR3 DNA: TGTGCCAGCAGTGTTCAGATTAATCAGCCCCAGCATTTT
CDR3 protein: CASSVQINQPQHF

clone size: NA
J gene: TRBJ2-5
V gene: TRBV28
D gene: TRBD2
CDR3 DNA: TGTGCCATCAGTTGGCGAGCGGGAGATGGGGAGACCCAGTACTTC
CDR3 protein: CAISWRAGDGETQYF

clone size: once
J gene: TRBJ1-5
V gene: TRBV10-3
D gene: NA
CDR3 DNA: TGTGCCATCAGTGCAGCAGTTAATCGGCCCCAGCATTTT
CDR3 protein: CAISAAVNRPQHF

clone size: many
J gene: TRBJ2-7
V gene: TRBV19
D gene: NA
CDR3 DNA: TGTGCCAGTAGTCCTGAGGGGGTCGACGAGCAGTACTTC
CDR3 protein: CASSPEGVDEQYF

clone size: many
J gene: TRBJ1-2
V gene: TRBV28
D gene: NA
CDR3 DNA: TGTGCCAGCAGTTTGCCCCGGGGAAGCGGGGGCTACACCTTC
CDR3 protein: CASSLPRGSGGYTF

clone size: many
J gene: TRBJ2-7
V gene: TRBV6-1
D gene: NA
CDR3 DNA: TGTGCCAGCAGTGAAGCTGGGGACTCCTACGAGCAGTACTTC
CDR3 protein: CASSEAGDSYEQYF

clone size: few
J gene: TRBJ1-1
V gene: TRBV11-3
D gene: NA
CDR3 DNA: TGTGCCAGCAGCTTAGAGCCGGGACTGAACACTGAAGCTTTCTTT
CDR3 protein: CASSLEPGLNTEAFF

clone size: many
J gene: TRBJ1-2
V gene: TRBV12-3/TRBV12-4
D gene: NA
CDR3 DNA: TGTGCCAGCAGTCCTGGTAGTAGCGTGGGTGGCTACACCTTC
CDR3 protein: CASSPGSSVGGYTF

clone size: NA
J gene: TRBJ1-1
V gene: TRBV28
D gene: NA
CDR3 DNA: TGTGCCAGCAGTGCAGGGAGGCGGGGGGAAGCTTTCTTT
CDR3 protein: CASSAGRRGEAFF

clone size: many
J gene: TRBJ1-2
V gene: TRBV2
D gene: NA
CDR3 DNA: TGTGCCAGCAGTGAAGAAGGGTACTATGGCTACACCTTC
CDR3 protein: CASSEEGYYGYTF

clone size: many
J gene: TRBJ1-2
V gene: TRBV2
D gene: TRBD1
CDR3 DNA: TGTGCCAGCAGAGTAACAGGGGACTATGGCTACACCTTC
CDR3 protein: CASRVTGDYGYTF